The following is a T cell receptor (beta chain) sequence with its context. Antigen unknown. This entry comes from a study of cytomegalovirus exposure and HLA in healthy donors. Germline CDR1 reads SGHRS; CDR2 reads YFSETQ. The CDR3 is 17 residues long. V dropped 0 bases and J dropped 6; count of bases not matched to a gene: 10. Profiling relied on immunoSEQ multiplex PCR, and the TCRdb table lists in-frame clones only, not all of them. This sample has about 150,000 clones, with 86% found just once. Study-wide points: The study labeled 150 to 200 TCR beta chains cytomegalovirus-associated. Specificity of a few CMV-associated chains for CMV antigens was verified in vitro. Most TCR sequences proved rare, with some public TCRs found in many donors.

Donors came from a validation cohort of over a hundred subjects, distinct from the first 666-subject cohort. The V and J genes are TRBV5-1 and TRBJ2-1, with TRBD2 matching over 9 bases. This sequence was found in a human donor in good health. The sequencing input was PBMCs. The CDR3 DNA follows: TGCGCCAGCAGCTTGGGGAATAGCGGGAGACCCCCCAATGAGCAGTTCTTC. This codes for CASSLGNSGRPPNEQFF. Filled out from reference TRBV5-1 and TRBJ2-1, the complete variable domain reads KAGVTQTPRYLIKTRGQQVTLSCSPISGHRSVSWYQQTPGQGLQFLFEYFSETQRNKGNFPGRFSGRQFSNSRSEMNVSTLELGDSALYLCASSLGNSGRPPNEQFFGPGTRLTVL.